Shown below are 18 T cell receptor beta chains from a single sample sequenced in a study of cytomegalovirus exposure and HLA in healthy donors. PCR used 60 Vbeta primers and 13 Jbeta primers. Produced via immunoSEQ multiplex PCR; TCRdb's table is partial and in-frame only. The data show 100,000 to 150,000 clones, approximately 87% seen once. The sequencing sample was made of PBMCs. The receptors originated from a woman aged 25-40 years in good health and CMV-seronegative.

The V and J genes are TRBV18 and TRBJ2-1; unclear D gene. Per germline, CDR1 KGHSH and CDR2 LQKENI. The CDR3 runs to 13 residues. V was pared by 2 bases and J by 7 bases, with 9 bases between. CDR3 coding DNA: TGTGCCAGCTCACCAGGGCGAGTGAATGAGCAGTTCTTC. Translation: CASSPGRVNEQFF.

V usage is TRBV4-3 and J usage is TRBJ1-4, with D tentatively TRBD1 (6 bases). Germline CDR1 and CDR2: LGHNA and YSLEER. Trimming pared 4 bases from V and 8 bases from J, leaving 17 bases between. The CDR3 totals 15 residues. For the CDR3, the DNA is TGCGCCAGCAGCCGTTCGGGGGGGCCAAGGGAAAAACTGTTTTTT. It translates to CASSRSGGPREKLFF.

On this clone itself: The same CDR3 arises from other DNA sequences in this sample as well. The rearrangement uses TRBV5-4 and TRBJ1-2; 10 bases map to TRBD1. The germline V gene has CDR1 SGHNT and CDR2 YYREEE (reference sequence). The CDR3 is made up of 17 amino acids. Losses at the gene ends were 5 bases for V and 5 bases for J; bases not matched to a gene: 15. The CDR3 protein is CASSPGTGAPRLYGYTF. CDR3 DNA sequence: TGTGCCAGCAGTCCCGGGACAGGGGCCCCCAGACTTTATGGCTACACCTTC. The full variable domain, in which reference TRBV5-4 and TRBJ1-2 provide the parts outside the CDR3, is ETGVTQSPTHLIKTRGQQVTLRCSSQSGHNTVSWYQQALGQGPQFIFQYYREEENGRGNFPPRFSGLQFPNYSSELNVNALELDDSALYLCASSPGTGAPRLYGYTFGSGTRLTVV.

This clone has a single count. The J gene is TRBJ1-2, the V gene TRBV7-8, with 9 bases fitting TRBD1. Looked up from germline, CDR1 is SGHVS and CDR2 is FQNEAQ. This CDR3 has 15 amino acids. The junction had 5 bases not matched to a gene; V was cut back by 4 bases and J by 2 bases. Here the CDR3 reads CASSSSDRGNYGYTF. CDR3 in DNA: TGTGCCAGCAGCTCCTCTGACAGGGGGAACTATGGCTACACCTTC.

This clone was recorded once. The V gene is TRBV9, the J gene TRBJ1-2, with TRBD1 identical over 11 bases. Per germline, CDR1 SGDLS and CDR2 YYNGEE. The CDR3 totals 15 residues. The trim removed 4 bases at V and 3 bases at J, leaving 5 bases unmatched. CDR3 nucleotides: TGTGCCAGCAGCTTCGGACAGGGGGCAGACTATGGCTACACCTTC. This gives the protein CASSFGQGADYGYTF.

The J gene is TRBJ2-1, the V gene TRBV5-4; a possible D gene is TRBD1 (5 bases). The CDR3 length is 15 residues. The V end lost 0 bases, the J end lost 8 bases, and 15 bases lay between the germline ends. Germline loops: CDR1 SGHNT, CDR2 YYREEE (reference sequence). The CDR3 DNA sequence: TGTGCCAGCAGCTTGGCCTTAGCTTTAGGGGATGAGCAGTTCTTC. Its protein product is CASSLALALGDEQFF.

The V gene is TRBV30, the J gene TRBJ1-3; no firm D call. The CDR3 is 13 residues long. Looked up from germline, CDR1 is GTSNPN and CDR2 is SVGIG (reference sequence). V was pared by 0 bases and J by 4 bases, with 7 bases between. CDR3 in amino acids: CAWSVESGNTIYF. CDR3 DNA: TGTGCCTGGAGTGTAGAGTCGGGAAACACCATATATTTT.

V gene TRBV7-9 combines with J gene TRBJ2-1; TRBD2 aligns across 9 bases. The CDR3 is 15 amino acids. V was clipped by 4 bases and J by 4 bases; unmatched bases: 5. Germline loops: CDR1 SEHNR, CDR2 FQNEAQ (reference sequence). The CDR3 bases are TGTGCCAGCAGCTCGCGGGGGGGAGTATACAATGAGCAGTTCTTC. It encodes CASSSRGGVYNEQFF.

This clone came up once. CDR3 nucleotide sequence: TGTGCCATCATGGACAGTTCGCACGAGCAGTACTTC. Translating gives CAIMDSSHEQYF. This chain joins TRBV10-3 and TRBJ2-7, with a weak D call TRBD1 (6 bases). The CDR3 spans 12 residues. The V gene lost 7 bases and the J gene lost 5 bases, with 12 bases spanning the gap. Germline loops: CDR1 ENHRY, CDR2 SYGVKD.

The chain is built from TRBV19 and TRBJ2-7; 7 bases are a match to TRBD1. The CDR3 spans 14 residues. The trim removed 4 bases at V and 5 bases at J, leaving 8 bases unmatched. Germline V gene lookup returns CDR1 LNHDA and CDR2 SQIVND (reference sequence). In nucleotides, the CDR3 is TGTGCCAGTAGTACGGGACAGTGGAACAACGAGCAGTACTTC. Translated, it gives CASSTGQWNNEQYF.

V and J are TRBV7-2 and TRBJ2-7, with TRBD2 identical over 12 bases. This CDR3 is built from 15 residues. The trim removed 1 base at V and 5 bases at J, leaving 3 bases unmatched. The germline gives CDR1 SGHTA, CDR2 FQGNSA. The CDR3 DNA reads TGTGCCAGCAGCTTAGTTCTAGCGGGAGGGAACGAGCAGTACTTC. As protein: CASSLVLAGGNEQYF.

This chain connects TRBV7-2 to TRBJ2-5, with 8 bases aligning to TRBD2. The J call may be wrong; the DNA end is better matched by TRBJ2-7. Germline V gives CDR1 SGHTA, CDR2 FQGNSA. The length of the CDR3 is 15 residues. The CDR3 DNA is TGTGCCAGCATTTCGCGGGGGGCTGAGCCCTACGAGCAGTACTTC. Translation gives CASISRGAEPYEQYF.

The rearrangement links TRBV30 to TRBJ2-7; TRBD2 matches at 8 bases. The V and J ends lost 5 bases and 6 bases, in that order; junction bases with no gene match: 12. Per the germline V gene, CDR1 is GTSNPN and CDR2 is SVGIG (reference sequence). This CDR3 has 14 residues. The CDR3 DNA reads as TGTGCCTGGGTGCTCGGGGGGGCGGAGTCCGAGCAGTACTTC. Its protein product is CAWVLGGAESEQYF.

V is TRBV30 and J is TRBJ2-7; a possible D gene is TRBD1 (6 bases). V was clipped by 5 bases and J by 6 bases, with 17 bases between them. The CDR3 is 13 residues long. Per the germline V gene, CDR1 is GTSNPN and CDR2 is SVGIG (reference sequence). As DNA, the CDR3 is TGTGCCTGGCTTTCCCACAGGGCGGGCGAGCAGTACTTC. Its protein is CAWLSHRAGEQYF.

The rearrangement links TRBV28 to TRBJ2-5; 7 bases match TRBD2. CDR3 length: 12 amino acids. Germline trimming cut 5 bases from V and 5 bases from J; bases unmatched to any gene: 2. Germline CDR1 is MDHEN and CDR2 is SYDVKM. The CDR3 loop is CASSHSGETQYF. CDR3 in DNA: TGTGCCAGCAGTCATAGCGGGGAGACCCAGTACTTC. The entire variable domain, with the rest obtained from reference TRBV28 and TRBJ2-5, is as follows: DVKVTQSSRYLVKRTGEKVFLECVQDMDHENMFWYRQDPGLGLRLIYFSYDVKMKEKGDIPEGYSVSREKKERFSLILESASTNQTSMYLCASSHSGETQYFGPGTRLLVL.

Written as DNA, the CDR3 is TGTGCCAGTAGTGCGTCGACAGCCCAAGAGACCCAGTACTTC. It codes for CASSASTAQETQYF. The V and J genes are TRBV19 and TRBJ2-5; D may be TRBD1 (5 bases). Trimming cost V 5 bases and J 1 base, with 11 bases left between them. This CDR3 region has 14 residues. The germline V gene encodes CDR1 LNHDA and CDR2 SQIVND (reference sequence).

This clone was seen a single time. The chain recombines TRBV13 with TRBJ1-5; possibly TRBD1 for D (6 bases). Trimming took off 4 bases at V and 5 bases at J, with 12 bases between the two ends. The CDR3 is made up of 14 amino acids. Germline loops: CDR1 PRHDT, CDR2 FYEKMQ (reference sequence). The CDR3 region has the DNA TGTGCCAGCAGCTCCCGGACAGAAGATCAGCCCCAGCATTTT. Protein product: CASSSRTEDQPQHF.

The V gene is TRBV30, the J gene TRBJ2-5; TRBD1 matches at 9 bases. The CDR3 sequence is 17 residues long. V shed 5 bases and J 4 bases; nucleotides not matched to a gene: 17. Germline V CDR1 and CDR2: GTSNPN, SVGIG (reference sequence). CDR3 sequence: CAWGPGQGGYLGETQYF. The CDR3 DNA follows: TGTGCCTGGGGCCCGGGACAGGGTGGTTATTTGGGAGAGACCCAGTACTTC.